The present entry profiles one TCR beta chain with its context. The antigen is unknown. The same CDR3 arises from other DNA sequences in this sample as well. A deep-level run was used for the assay. Measured with immunoSEQ multiplex PCR; TCRdb has only the in-frame clones, and not every one. The sample holds about 2.4 million clones, more than 80% seen once. This CDR3 is built from 15 residues. V trimming: 4 bases; J trimming: 4 bases; junction bases outside the gene matches: 11. In germline, CDR1 is SGHRS, CDR2 YFSETQ. These data originate in a study of shared clonotypes between healthy human individuals. Overall study results and limits: For naive CD4 cells, roughly 5% of clonotypes were shared across four donors. Clonotype sharing levels among donors were expected to vary with sequencing depth. Relative to clonotypes present in all four donors, those not shared had lower generation probabilities.

Sequencing was done on a sample of naive CD4+ T cells sorted from blood. The subset is: CD45RA+ positively selected. The rearrangement uses TRBV5-1 and TRBJ2-7; 7 positions match TRBD1. The origin of this receptor is a man between 18 and 29 years old in good health. The CDR3 coding sequence is TGCGCCAGCAGCCCGGGTGGGACAGAAAATTACGAGCAGTACTTC. Residues: CASSPGGTENYEQYF.